Each of the 20 T cell receptor beta chains below was sequenced from the same sample in a study of blood T cells in healthy people across ages. A sample-barcoded 5' primer and a J-beta primer mix were used in a second PCR of about 7 to 12 cycles. One entry per CDR3 protein results from TCRdb running MiXCR on the 5' RACE reads. The sample records roughly 700,000 distinct CDR3 sequences, roughly 50% being singletons. The sequenced material came from blood. These receptors were obtained from a woman aged 60-75 years in good health.

The rearrangement links TRBV3-1 to TRBJ2-5, with 11 positions matching TRBD2. V gave up 4 bases and J gave up 13 bases; unmatched junction bases: 14. The germline CDR1 and CDR2 sequences are LGHDT and YNNKEL (reference sequence). The CDR3 is 15 residues long. The CDR3 protein is CASSPHPGLAAEGYF. The CDR3 DNA is TGTGCCAGCAGCCCCCACCCGGGACTAGCGGCAGAGGGGTACTTC.

The V call is TRBV28, the J call TRBJ1-2; D call uncertain. Between the trimmed V and J ends, which lost 5 bases and 2 bases, there was a span of 15 bases. CDR1 and CDR2 (germline): MDHEN, SYDVKM. The CDR3 sequence is 15 residues long. The CDR3 reads CASSPSKTRNYGYTF. The CDR3 DNA reads TGTGCCAGCAGTCCTTCCAAAACAAGGAACTATGGCTACACCTTC.

The chain combines TRBV7-9 with TRBJ2-7; D may correspond to TRBD1 or TRBD2 (5 bases each). The CDR3 consists of 17 residues. Trimming pared 2 bases from V and 2 bases from J, leaving 19 bases between. CDR1 and CDR2 (germline): SEHNR, FQNEAQ (reference sequence). This chain's CDR3 is CASSLPTVGRVPYEQYF. The CDR3 nucleotides read TGTGCCAGCAGCTTACCCACAGTGGGACGGGTTCCCTACGAGCAGTACTTC.

The chain couples TRBV24-1 to TRBJ2-1; 10 nucleotides align to TRBD2. The DNA end is a closer match to TRBJ2-7, so the J assignment may be wrong. This CDR3 comprises 17 residues. Germline V gives CDR1 KGHDR, CDR2 SFDVKD. CDR3 DNA: TGTGCCACCAGTGCCCTTAGCGGGAGGAGCTCCTACAATGAGCAGTACTTC. Protein product: CATSALSGRSSYNEQYF.

Only a few counts were recorded for this clonotype. V gene TRBV7-2 combines with J gene TRBJ1-4; D ambiguous. Germline V gene sequence: CDR1 SGHTA, CDR2 FQGNSA. This CDR3 comprises 14 residues. V was trimmed by 5 bases and J by 2 bases, leaving 9 bases between them. This chain's CDR3 is CASSRPWTNEKLFF. As DNA, the CDR3 is TGTGCCAGCAGCCGACCTTGGACTAATGAAAAACTGTTTTTT.

For this clonotype: A single base separates this from a much larger clone, so it may be a read error. CDR3 in DNA: TGTGCCAGCAGCCGGGACTTCTCCTACAATGAGCAGTTCTTC. Amino acid sequence: CASSRDFSYNEQFF. The chain is built from TRBV7-2 and TRBJ2-1, with a tentative D call TRBD2 (6 bases). The CDR3 spans 14 residues. Trimming took off 5 bases at V and 0 bases at J, with 8 bases between the two ends. Germline CDR1 is SGHTA and CDR2 is FQGNSA.

V is TRBV7-3 and J is TRBJ1-1, with D possibly matching TRBD1 (5 bases). The V gene lost 0 bases and the J gene lost 1 base, with 18 bases spanning the gap. From germline, CDR1 is SGHTA and CDR2 FQGTGA. The length of the CDR3 is 18 residues. The CDR3 nucleotides are TGTGCCAGCAGCTTAACGCCCCCCACGGGACCAGGGAACACTGAAGCTTTCTTT. Residues: CASSLTPPTGPGNTEAFF.

Only a few counts were recorded for this clonotype. CDR3 sequence: CASSEYVSNQPQHF. CDR3 coding DNA: TGTGCCAGCAGTGAATACGTTAGCAATCAGCCCCAGCATTTT. The J gene is TRBJ1-5, the V gene TRBV25-1; the D is unclear. The CDR3 consists of 14 residues. Germline V gene lookup returns CDR1 MGHDK and CDR2 SYGVNS. Trimming took off 0 bases at V and 0 bases at J, with 3 bases between the two ends.

The chain links TRBV7-3 to TRBJ1-2, with 8 bases matching TRBD1. Germline V CDR1 and CDR2: SGHTA, FQGTGA. This CDR3 is 14 amino acids long. V gave up 3 bases and J gave up 6 bases; unmatched junction bases: 6. The CDR3 sequence: CASSFDRGPNGYTF. CDR3 DNA: TGTGCCAGCAGCTTCGACAGGGGACCCAATGGCTACACCTTC.

This clonotype has only a few counts. The chain couples TRBV5-1 to TRBJ2-7; D is unclear. The CDR3 is made up of 14 amino acids. The germline V gene has CDR1 SGHRS and CDR2 YFSETQ. Trimming took 0 bases from V and 4 from J, leaving 11 bases between them. CDR3 amino acids: CASSLVGPRYEQYF. The CDR3 DNA is TGCGCCAGCAGCTTGGTAGGCCCGCGGTACGAGCAGTACTTC. Together with reference TRBV5-1 and TRBJ2-7, the CDR3 gives the full variable domain: KAGVTQTPRYLIKTRGQQVTLSCSPISGHRSVSWYQQTPGQGLQFLFEYFSETQRNKGNFPGRFSGRQFSNSRSEMNVSTLELGDSALYLCASSLVGPRYEQYFGPGTRLTVT.

This clonotype has only a few counts. The chain joins TRBV4-2 to TRBJ1-2; TRBD1 agrees at 7 bases. This CDR3 region has 15 residues. Germline trimming cut 4 bases from V and 3 bases from J; bases unmatched to any gene: 8. Germline V gene sequence: CDR1 LGHNA, CDR2 YNFKEQ. CDR3 DNA sequence: TGTGCCAGCAGCCCAGACAGGGCGGGCGACTATGGCTACACCTTC. It yields the protein CASSPDRAGDYGYTF.

This clonotype showed up just a few times. The rearrangement links TRBV29-1 to TRBJ2-6; TRBD1 is a possible D gene (6 bases). CDR3 length equals 14 residues. Looked up from germline, CDR1 is SQVTM and CDR2 is ANQGSEA. V dropped 7 bases and J dropped 2 bases, with 12 bases sitting between them. The CDR3 sequence is CSGLTGPGANVLTF. CDR3 coding DNA: TGCAGCGGCCTGACAGGCCCTGGGGCCAACGTCCTGACTTTC.

The chain carries TRBV20-1 and TRBJ2-7, with 8 bases identical to TRBD2. The germline V gene encodes CDR1 DFQATT and CDR2 SNEGSKA (reference sequence). V gave up 1 base and J gave up 0 bases; unmatched junction bases: 8. This CDR3 is built from 16 residues. CDR3 loop: CSARGTRGGDSYEQYF. Here the CDR3 DNA reads TGCAGTGCTAGAGGGACACGGGGGGGCGACTCCTACGAGCAGTACTTC.

This clonotype was detected a few times. The gene calls are TRBV3-1 and TRBJ2-1; D is uncertain. The length of the CDR3 is 14 residues. Germline lookup yields CDR1 LGHDT and CDR2 YNNKEL (reference sequence). Trimming took off 2 bases at V and 2 bases at J, with 7 bases between the two ends. The CDR3 sequence: CASSQMGAYNEQFF. In nucleotides, the CDR3 is TGTGCCAGCAGCCAAATGGGCGCCTACAATGAGCAGTTCTTC.

The CDR3: CASSLTGDPKLAQYF. The CDR3 nucleotides are TGTGCCAGCAGCTTGACGGGGGACCCAAAGCTGGCCCAGTACTTC. The chain couples TRBV11-2 to TRBJ2-5; TRBD2 might be the D (6 bases). Between the trimmed V and J ends, which lost 3 bases and 9 bases, there was a span of 20 bases. Germline CDR1 is SGHAT and CDR2 is FQNNGV. This CDR3 is built from 15 residues.

A few counts support this clonotype. V and J are TRBV7-2 and TRBJ2-7; D remains unclear. This CDR3 region has 17 residues. The V gene's germline CDR1 is SGHTA and CDR2 FQGNSA. Trimming took off 1 base at V and 0 bases at J, with 16 bases between the two ends. CDR3 nucleotide sequence: TGTGCCAGCAGCTTAGATGCCGTTTCCACTATCTCCTACGAGCAGTACTTC. Its protein is CASSLDAVSTISYEQYF.

As concerns this clonotype: A much larger clone lies one base from this, so it may be a read error. The chain employs TRBV4-2 and TRBJ2-1; D is possibly TRBD2 (6 bases). V was cut by 1 base and J by 8 bases, with 12 bases left in between. This CDR3 has 14 amino acids. Germline V gene sequence: CDR1 LGHNA, CDR2 YNFKEQ. CDR3 protein: CASSQGGEVYEQFF. DNA of the CDR3: TGTGCCAGCAGCCAAGGGGGGGAAGTGTATGAGCAGTTCTTC.

The chain uses TRBV19 and TRBJ2-1; 7 nucleotides line up with TRBD2. Germline V gives CDR1 LNHDA, CDR2 SQIVND (reference sequence). Trimming removed 4 bases from V and 7 bases from J; junction bases left unmatched: 7. CDR3 size: 14 residues. CDR3 residues: CASSKRREQNEQFF. The CDR3 DNA reads as TGTGCCAGTAGTAAGCGGCGGGAGCAAAATGAGCAGTTCTTC.

The chain combines TRBV6-5 with TRBJ2-5; D uncertain. Germline V gene sequence: CDR1 MNHEY, CDR2 SVGAGI. With 7 bases removed from V and 5 bases from J, the gap between germline ends came to 14 bases. The CDR3 is 13 amino acids. The CDR3 nucleotides are TGTGCCAGCACCCGAGTCCTAGGGGAGACCCAGTACTTC. Translated: CASTRVLGETQYF.

The gene calls are TRBV20-1 and TRBJ2-7, with 10 bases lining up with TRBD2. Germline assignment: CDR1 DFQATT and CDR2 SNEGSKA (reference sequence). The V gene end was trimmed by 1 base and the J gene end by 7 bases; junction bases not matched to a gene: 31. The CDR3 has 22 amino acids. Here the CDR3 DNA reads TGCAGTGCTAGAGTCGCTTGGGTCTCGGTACTAGCGGGACAAAGGGACTACAATGAGCAGTACTTC. This gives the protein CSARVAWVSVLAGQRDYNEQYF.